The next 20 T cell receptor beta chains were all read from a single sample in a study of T-cell memory formation after mild COVID-19. MiXCR, run by TCRdb on the 5' RACE reads, gives a single entry per CDR3 protein. The repertoire holds 450,000 or so distinct CDR3 sequences, with roughly 25% as singletons. What was sequenced was PBMCs or a T cell subset sorted from them (not recorded which). The receptor set was obtained from an adult woman who had mild COVID-19 (a few samples of this study predate the infection). Cell type and time point are not known.

J is TRBJ1-2 and V is TRBV30, with 7 nucleotides matching TRBD1. Germline loops: CDR1 GTSNPN, CDR2 SVGIG (reference sequence). The CDR3 is 14 residues long. V trimming: 4 bases; J trimming: 2 bases; junction bases outside the gene matches: 7. The chain's CDR3 is CAWNRGWGNYGYTF. For the CDR3, the DNA is TGTGCCTGGAACAGGGGTTGGGGGAACTATGGCTACACCTTC.

The V and J genes are TRBV2 and TRBJ1-1, with D perhaps matching TRBD1 (6 bases). In germline, CDR1 is SNHLY, CDR2 FYNNEI. CDR3 length: 12 amino acids. V was cut by 10 bases and J by 6 bases, with 15 bases left in between. The CDR3 sequence is CAISLDRPEAFF. The CDR3 DNA reads TGTGCCATCAGCCTAGACAGGCCTGAAGCTTTCTTT.

This clonotype appeared a few times. The chain has TRBV5-1 and TRBJ2-1, with 15 positions matching TRBD2. The germline V gene encodes CDR1 SGHRS and CDR2 YFSETQ. Losses at the gene ends were 0 bases for V and 7 bases for J; bases not matched to a gene: 5. The CDR3 contains 17 residues. The CDR3 DNA follows: TGCGCCAGCAGCTTGGCCGCCGGACTAGCGGGAGGGAATGAGCAGTTCTTC. Its translation is CASSLAAGLAGGNEQFF.

J is TRBJ2-6 and V is TRBV12-3 or TRBV12-4; D unclear. The CDR3 is 17 amino acids. V dropped 3 bases and J dropped 0 bases, with 12 bases sitting between them. The CDR3 bases are TGTGCCAGCAGTTTCAGCCTACTCTCCTCTGGGGCCAACGTCCTGACTTTC. This encodes CASSFSLLSSGANVLTF.

The V gene is TRBV4-3, the J gene TRBJ2-1; 7 nucleotides line up with TRBD2. This CDR3 is built from 16 residues. From germline, CDR1 is LGHNA and CDR2 YSLEER. J was trimmed by 2 bases and V by 4 bases; bases with no gene match: 8. In nucleotides, the CDR3 is TGCGCCAGCAGCCGTACCGGGACTAACCCCTACAATGAGCAGTTCTTC. Protein sequence: CASSRTGTNPYNEQFF.

The table lists this clonotype with a few counts. This chain connects TRBV7-9 to TRBJ2-7; D is possibly TRBD2 (6 bases). Germline V lookup: CDR1 SEHNR, CDR2 FQNEAQ (reference sequence). There are 14 residues in the CDR3. V lost 7 bases, J lost 5 bases, and 18 bases lay in between. The chain's CDR3 is CASNLGAGSHEQYF. For the CDR3, the DNA is TGTGCCAGCAATCTCGGGGCGGGGAGCCACGAGCAGTACTTC.

With regard to this clonotype: A junction boundary mismatches the germline segment, possibly from a read error. The chain combines TRBV15 with TRBJ2-3; D gene uncertain. The germline V gene has CDR1 LNHNV and CDR2 YYDKDF (reference sequence). The CDR3 loop spans 15 amino acids. CDR3: CATSGDPTSTDTQYF. CDR3 sequence (DNA): TGTGCCACCAGCGGAGACCCGACTAGCACAGATACGCAGTATTTT. The whole variable domain, remainder taken from reference TRBV15 and TRBJ2-3, is DAMVIQNPRYQVTQFGKPVTLSCSQTLNHNVMYWYQQKSSQAPKLLFHYYDKDFNNEADTPDNFQSRRPNTSFCFLDIRSPGLGDTAMYLCATSGDPTSTDTQYFGPGTRLTVL.

This rearrangement joins TRBV7-8 to TRBJ1-5, with D possibly TRBD1 on 6 matching bases. The CDR3 has 17 amino acids. Trimming cost V 4 bases and J 0 bases, with 16 bases left between them. CDR1 is SGHVS, CDR2 FQNEAQ, per germline. CDR3 sequence (DNA): TGTGCCAGCAGCTCAACGACAGGCTACTATAGCAATCAGCCCCAGCATTTT. Its translation is CASSSTTGYYSNQPQHF.

CDR3 DNA sequence: TGCGCCAGCAGCCACGCGATCGGACAGCTTCTGAATGGCTACACCTTC. Translation gives CASSHAIGQLLNGYTF. The chain has TRBV4-1 and TRBJ1-2; D might be TRBD1 (6 bases). V gave up 3 bases and J gave up 6 bases, with 20 bases separating them. Germline-derived CDR1 and CDR2 are MGHRA and YSYEKL. The CDR3 runs to 16 residues.

This chain connects TRBV3-1 to TRBJ1-2; 7 bases agree with TRBD1. The J segment lost 5 bases and the V segment lost 5 bases, leaving 14 bases of the junction unmatched. The CDR3 sequence is 16 residues long. Germline CDR1 reads LGHDT; CDR2 reads YNNKEL (reference sequence). CDR3 sequence: CASSRGQPFPAYGYTF. CDR3 coding DNA: TGTGCCAGCAGCAGGGGACAGCCCTTCCCCGCTTATGGCTACACCTTC.

This chain connects TRBV11-2 to TRBJ2-7; a possible D gene is TRBD2 (5 bases). The CDR3 is 12 residues long. Germline assignment: CDR1 SGHAT and CDR2 FQNNGV. The V and J ends lost 6 bases and 5 bases respectively, with 11 bases between them. CDR3 coding DNA: TGTGCCAGCAGGGGCCTGGGAGACGAGCAGTACTTC. This gives the protein CASRGLGDEQYF.

This chain links TRBV20-1 with TRBJ2-3; D possibly corresponds to TRBD2 (5 bases). Trimming took 5 bases from V and 3 from J, leaving 24 bases between them. Germline values: CDR1 DFQATT, CDR2 SNEGSKA (reference sequence). The CDR3 covers 17 residues. CDR3 sequence: CSAQRWGESVGTDTQYF. The CDR3 nucleotides read TGCAGTGCTCAAAGGTGGGGAGAGTCAGTCGGGACAGATACGCAGTATTTT.

The sample holds many counts of this clonotype. CDR3 in amino acids: CASSPQGKFDNEQFF. Written as DNA, the CDR3 is TGTGCCAGCAGTCCACAGGGAAAGTTCGACAATGAGCAGTTCTTC. The rearrangement links TRBV12-3 or TRBV12-4 to TRBJ2-1, with D possibly being TRBD1 (6 bases). Trimming left V 5 bases short and J 5 bases short, with 16 bases between. CDR3 length: 15 amino acids.

This clonotype has only a few counts. The V gene is TRBV6-5, the J gene TRBJ2-7, with D unresolved. This CDR3 is built from 13 residues. V was trimmed by 4 bases and J by 6 bases, leaving 13 bases between them. Per the germline V gene, CDR1 is MNHEY and CDR2 is SVGAGI. DNA of the CDR3: TGTGCCAGCAGTTCCGCTGGGGAAGGCGAGCAGTACTTC. Protein: CASSSAGEGEQYF.

Only a few counts were recorded for this clonotype. The chain has TRBV4-1 and TRBJ1-1; D uncertain. V was pared by 8 bases and J by 5 bases, with 18 bases between. This CDR3 has 14 amino acids. CDR1 MGHRA and CDR2 YSYEKL come from the germline V gene. The CDR3 region is CASRGPLMGTEAFF. The CDR3 region has the DNA TGCGCCAGCCGAGGGCCCCTCATGGGGACTGAAGCTTTCTTT.

This sequence joins TRBV7-2 and TRBJ1-6; 8 bases agree with TRBD1. CDR3 length: 15 amino acids. Germline CDR1 reads SGHTA; CDR2 reads FQGNSA. Losses at the gene ends were 4 bases for V and 9 bases for J; bases not matched to a gene: 8. This chain's CDR3 is CASSSGQGRSSPLHF. CDR3 coding DNA: TGTGCCAGCAGCTCCGGACAGGGCAGGAGTTCACCCCTCCACTTT.

This rearrangement joins TRBV29-1 to TRBJ1-4, with 9 bases fitting TRBD1. The CDR3 length is 14 residues. V lost 4 bases to trimming and J lost 5 bases; unmatched junction nucleotides: 5. CDR1 SQVTM and CDR2 ANQGSEA come from the germline V gene. Here the CDR3 reads CSVGAGTGNEKLFF. CDR3 in DNA: TGCAGCGTTGGGGCCGGGACAGGGAATGAAAAACTGTTTTTT.

V is TRBV12-3 or TRBV12-4 and J is TRBJ1-1, with no clear D. This CDR3 contains 14 residues. V shed 6 bases and J shed 5 bases, with 16 bases lying between them. The chain's CDR3 is CASRYRGTGTEAFF. The CDR3 nucleotides read TGTGCCAGCAGGTACCGGGGTACTGGGACTGAAGCTTTCTTT.

V gene TRBV4-3 combines with J gene TRBJ2-3; unclear D gene. Trimming stripped 0 bases from V and 3 bases from J, with 7 bases between. CDR3 size: 14 residues. In germline, CDR1 is LGHNA, CDR2 YSLEER. The CDR3 DNA sequence: TGCGCCAGCAGCCAAGAAGTCGGTACAGATACGCAGTATTTT. Protein product: CASSQEVGTDTQYF.

The genes are TRBV20-1 and TRBJ2-5, with D perhaps TRBD2 (6 bases). Trimming left V 2 bases short and J 1 base short, with 11 bases between. Germline assignment: CDR1 DFQATT and CDR2 SNEGSKA (reference sequence). The CDR3 consists of 14 residues. The DNA of the CDR3 is TGCAGTGCTAGACGGGACTCGAGCCAAGAGACCCAGTACTTC. It is translated as CSARRDSSQETQYF.